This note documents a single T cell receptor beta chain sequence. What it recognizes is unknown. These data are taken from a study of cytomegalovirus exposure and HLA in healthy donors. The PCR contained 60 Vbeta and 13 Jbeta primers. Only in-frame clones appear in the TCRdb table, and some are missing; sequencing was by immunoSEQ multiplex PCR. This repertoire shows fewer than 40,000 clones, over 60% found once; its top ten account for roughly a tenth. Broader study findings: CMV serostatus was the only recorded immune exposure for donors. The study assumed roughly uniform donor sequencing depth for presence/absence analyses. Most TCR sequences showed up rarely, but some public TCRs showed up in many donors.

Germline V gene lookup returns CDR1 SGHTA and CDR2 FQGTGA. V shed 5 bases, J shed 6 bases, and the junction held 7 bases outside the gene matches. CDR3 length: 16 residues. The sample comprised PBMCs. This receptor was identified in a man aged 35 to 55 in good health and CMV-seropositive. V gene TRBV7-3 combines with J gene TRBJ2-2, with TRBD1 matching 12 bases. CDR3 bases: TGTGCCAGCAGCAAGATCGGGACAGGGGGCTCCGGGGAGCTGTTTTTT. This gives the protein CASSKIGTGGSGELFF.